This TCR beta chain originates from a study of control samples from healthy donors and cancer patients. This table comes from immunoSEQ multiplex PCR, and its TCRdb copy is limited to in-frame clones, with some not included. The sample includes almost 90,000 clones, approximately 87% of them seen just once. V lost 4 bases to trimming and J lost 7 bases, with 13 bases between them. Germline assignment: CDR1 LNHDA and CDR2 SQIVND (reference sequence). The CDR3 runs to 14 residues. The chain has TRBV19 and TRBJ2-2, with D tentatively TRBD1 (5 bases). Input material: blood. The clonotype was recovered from a woman in her thirties or forties in good health. CDR3 DNA: TGTGCCAGTAGTACAGGGATTCGAGGCGGGGAGCTGTTTTTT. It is translated as CASSTGIRGGELFF.